One sample yielded the 4 T cell receptor beta chains listed below, sequenced in a study of lymphopenia after photon versus proton radiotherapy. Measured with immunoSEQ multiplex PCR; TCRdb has only the in-frame clones, and not every one. The table has 60,000 to 75,000 clones, about nine tenths seen once. Sequences were derived from peripheral blood, sampled from a patient treated with proton-based radiotherapy. The receptors stem from a man aged 80 or over with esophageal cancer.

The genes are TRBV7-5 and TRBJ1-2; no check of the table's D call, TRBD1, against the DNA was made. TRBV7-5 is classified as a pseudogene. This CDR3 spans 14 amino acids. CDR3 amino acids: CASSSTGAPYGYTF. The CDR3 nucleotides read TGTGCCAGCAGCTCAACAGGCGCACCCTATGGCTACACCTTC.

This clone has a handful of counts. The chain employs TRBV7-2 and TRBJ1-4; D perhaps matches TRBD1 (5 bases). The germline gives CDR1 SGHTA, CDR2 FQGNSA. Trimming cost V 3 bases and J 8 bases, with 10 bases left between them. This CDR3 region has 13 residues. This chain's CDR3 is CASSFGGVEKLFF. The DNA of the CDR3 is TGTGCCAGCAGCTTTGGGGGAGTGGAAAAACTGTTTTTT.

Turning to this clone: The same CDR3 arises from other DNA sequences in this sample as well. This rearrangement joins TRBV7-9 to TRBJ2-2; possibly TRBD1 or TRBD2 for D (6 bases each). V was shortened by 3 bases and J by 0 bases, with 11 bases between the two germline ends. CDR1 is SEHNR and CDR2 is FQNEAQ in the germline V gene (reference sequence). The CDR3 length is 16 residues. The CDR3 DNA follows: TGTGCCAGCAGCTTGGAGGGGGGTGCGAACACCGGGGAGCTGTTTTTT. Encoded protein: CASSLEGGANTGELFF. Drawing the rest from reference TRBV7-9 and TRBJ2-2, the complete variable domain is DTGVSQNPRHKITKRGQNVTFRCDPISEHNRLYWYRQTLGQGPEFLTYFQNEAQLEKSRLLSDRFSAERPKGSFSTLEIQRTEQGDSAMYLCASSLEGGANTGELFFGEGSRLTVL.

This clone is a singleton in its sample. The chain has TRBV9 and TRBJ2-1, with TRBD2 matching over 8 bases. Germline V lookup: CDR1 SGDLS, CDR2 YYNGEE. CDR3 length: 16 residues. Trimming at V came to 0 bases and at J to 4 bases, leaving 6 bases not matched to a gene. The CDR3 sequence is CASSVGGTRAYNEQFF. The CDR3 DNA is TGTGCCAGCAGCGTAGGGGGGACTAGGGCTTACAATGAGCAGTTCTTC.